One sample yielded the 29 T cell receptor beta chains listed below, sequenced in a study of radiation and T cells in renal cell carcinoma. TCRdb keeps only in-frame clones here, not all; method: immunoSEQ multiplex PCR. The table includes approximately 92,000 clones, 85% detected once. Stated time point: blood 4 weeks post-SBRT, at nephrectomy. Treatment noted: 15 Gy SBRT to primary tumor, nephrectomy 4 weeks later. The sequences come from blood, collected from a patient whose treatment included radiotherapy and nephrectomy. All receptors derive from a middle-aged man with renal cell carcinoma.

The rearrangement joins TRBV10-2 to TRBJ2-3, with TRBD2 matching over 11 bases. J was trimmed by 4 bases and V by 8 bases; bases with no gene match: 11. This CDR3 has 16 residues. CDR1 WSHSY and CDR2 SAAADI come from the germline V gene. The CDR3 loop reads CASGPGASGGSDTQYF. CDR3 in DNA: TGCGCCAGCGGCCCAGGAGCTAGCGGGGGGTCAGATACGCAGTATTTT.

The chain joins TRBV7-9 to TRBJ2-2; D is possibly TRBD2 (5 bases). CDR1 and CDR2 from the germline V gene are SEHNR and FQNEAQ (reference sequence). Trimming removed 1 base at V and 5 bases at J, with 8 bases between. This CDR3 is built from 14 residues. The CDR3 is CASSLGAGTGELFF. In DNA, the CDR3 is TGTGCCAGCAGCTTAGGGGCGGGTACCGGGGAGCTGTTTTTT.

The chain uses TRBV7-9 and TRBJ2-2, with 13 positions matching TRBD2. Germline CDR1 and CDR2: SEHNR and FQNEAQ (reference sequence). Losses at the gene ends were 4 bases for V and 6 bases for J; bases not matched to a gene: 5. This CDR3 has 16 residues. CDR3 nucleotide sequence: TGTGCCAGCAGCTCCGGACTAGCGGGAGTCCCCGGGGAGCTGTTTTTT. Its translation: CASSSGLAGVPGELFF.

The sample holds one count of this clone. The rearrangement uses TRBV7-8 and TRBJ2-7; 12 bases are a match to TRBD1. The V segment lost 1 base and the J segment 6 bases; nucleotides outside the gene matches: 7. The CDR3 extends over 16 amino acids. CDR1 is SGHVS and CDR2 is FQNEAQ in the germline V gene. The CDR3 DNA reads TGTGCCAGCAGCTTAGGGGGACAGGGGGCGCGAGGCGAGCAGTACTTC. This gives the protein CASSLGGQGARGEQYF.

V usage is TRBV6-1 and J usage is TRBJ1-1, with D tentatively TRBD1 (5 bases). V was cut by 4 bases and J by 5 bases, with 17 bases left in between. The germline V gene has CDR1 MNHNS and CDR2 SASEGT. The CDR3 sequence is 15 residues long. The CDR3 nucleotides are TGTGCCAGCAGTGCCGAGCAGGGAGGTCAGACTGAAGCTTTCTTT. Protein sequence: CASSAEQGGQTEAFF.

The CDR3 bases are TGTGCCAGCAGCGTAAATAGCGGGAGGATGGTTGCAGATACGCAGTATTTT. Translating gives CASSVNSGRMVADTQYF. V is TRBV9 and J is TRBJ2-3; TRBD2 matches at 10 bases. CDR1 and CDR2 from the germline V gene are SGDLS and YYNGEE. The CDR3 runs 17 residues. V lost 1 base, J lost 4 bases, and 9 bases stayed unmatched.

A note on this clone: The DNA is omitted, as the CDR3 cannot be located on it reliably, and the CDR3 follows TCRdb's listing. This chain links TRBV9 with TRBJ2-3. The CDR3 extends over 14 residues, inclusive of both ends. Germline CDR1 SGDLS, CDR2 YYNGEE. CDR3 sequence reads: CASSVGVPPDTQYF.

The genes are TRBV7-9 and TRBJ2-3, with D hard to call. This CDR3 contains 15 residues. CDR1 and CDR2 (germline): SEHNR, FQNEAQ (reference sequence). Deletions cut 3 bases from V and 2 bases from J, with 12 bases between. The CDR3 DNA follows: TGTGCCAGCAGCTTCGGCAGACCTTACACAGATACGCAGTATTTT. Its protein product is CASSFGRPYTDTQYF.

J is TRBJ2-1 and V is TRBV7-3, with unresolved D. The CDR3 loop spans 16 amino acids. The V end lost 4 bases, the J end lost 5 bases, and 18 bases lay between the germline ends. CDR1 is SGHTA, CDR2 FQGTGA, per germline. The CDR3 loop is CASSSGDQFSHNEQFF. The CDR3 DNA reads TGTGCCAGCAGCTCCGGTGACCAATTTTCTCACAATGAGCAGTTCTTC.

This chain connects TRBV7-2 to TRBJ1-6; 7 bases agree with TRBD1. V lost 5 bases to trimming and J lost 3 bases; unmatched junction nucleotides: 16. Germline lookup yields CDR1 SGHTA and CDR2 FQGNSA. There are 19 residues in the CDR3. The CDR3 loop is CASSRDSETDTIYNSPLHF. The CDR3, as DNA: TGTGCCAGCAGCCGGGACAGCGAAACCGATACGATCTATAATTCACCCCTCCACTTT.

The chain carries TRBV5-6 and TRBJ2-2; the D gene could be TRBD1 or TRBD2 (5 bases each). V lost 2 bases and J lost 8, with 13 bases in between. Germline CDR1 is SGHDT and CDR2 is YYEEEE. This CDR3 has 14 amino acids. The CDR3 region is CASSLERGKGELFF. The CDR3 DNA is TGTGCCAGCAGCTTAGAGAGGGGTAAAGGGGAGCTGTTTTTT. The full variable domain, rest sourced from reference TRBV5-6 and TRBJ2-2, is DAGVTQSPTHLIKTRGQQVTLRCSPKSGHDTVSWYQQALGQGPQFIFQYYEEEERQRGNFPDRFSGHQFPNYSSELNVNALLLGDSALYLCASSLERGKGELFFGEGSRLTVL.

Of note for this clone: At one end the junction does not follow the germline gene, possibly because of a read error. This chain links TRBV6-5 with TRBJ1-5; unclear D gene. Germline CDR1 is MNHEY and CDR2 is SVGAGI. The CDR3 contains 12 residues. The CDR3 region has the DNA TGCCAAAAAAGAGACAGCAATCAGCCCCAGCATTTT. This encodes CQKRDSNQPQHF.

The V gene is TRBV5-4, the J gene TRBJ2-5, with 8 positions matching TRBD2. Trimming removed 3 bases from V and 7 bases from J; junction bases left unmatched: 14. This CDR3 is built from 16 residues. CDR1 SGHNT and CDR2 YYREEE come from the germline V gene (reference sequence). CDR3 nucleotide sequence: TGTGCCAGCAGCTCCCCTACCGGGACCGGGGGGGGGACCCAGTACTTC. The encoded protein is CASSSPTGTGGGTQYF.

CDR3 amino acids: CASNRDHPDTQYF. CDR3 sequence (DNA): TGTGCCAGCAACCGTGACCACCCAGATACGCAGTATTTT. The chain combines TRBV9 with TRBJ2-3; D remains ambiguous. Germline V gives CDR1 SGDLS, CDR2 YYNGEE. V was shortened by 6 bases and J by 4 bases, with 12 bases between the two germline ends. This CDR3 is built from 13 residues.

The chain links TRBV6-1 to TRBJ2-2; D possibly matches TRBD1 or TRBD2 (5 bases each). The V end lost 4 bases, the J end lost 6 bases, and 12 bases lay between the germline ends. Germline CDR1 reads MNHNS; CDR2 reads SASEGT. This CDR3 is 14 amino acids long. The chain's CDR3 is CASSGGSYAGELFF. Here the CDR3 DNA reads TGTGCCAGCAGTGGGGGGAGCTACGCCGGGGAGCTGTTTTTT.

This chain joins TRBV19 and TRBJ2-3; D might be TRBD1 (5 bases). Germline CDR1 reads LNHDA; CDR2 reads SQIVND (reference sequence). The CDR3 runs to 16 residues. Trimming removed 6 bases from V and 2 bases from J, with 18 bases in between. CDR3 amino acids: CASSSERQIYTDTQYF. Here the CDR3 DNA reads TGTGCCAGTAGCAGCGAGAGACAGATTTACACAGATACGCAGTATTTT. Full variable domain (remainder filled in from reference TRBV19 and TRBJ2-3): DGGITQSPKYLFRKEGQNVTLSCEQNLNHDAMYWYRQDPGQGLRLIYYSQIVNDFQKGDIAEGYSVSREKKESFPLTVTSAQKNPTAFYLCASSSERQIYTDTQYFGPGTRLTVL.

This clone has only a few counts. The rearrangement links TRBV5-8 to TRBJ1-2; D is ambiguous. Germline values: CDR1 SGHTS, CDR2 YDEGEE. V gave up 1 base and J gave up 4 bases, with 11 bases separating them. The CDR3 sequence is 14 residues long. The CDR3 DNA sequence: TGTGCCAGCAGCTTGAAGGGTATGAGCTATGGCTACACCTTC. Translated: CASSLKGMSYGYTF.

This chain uses TRBV28 with TRBJ1-2, with 8 bases matching TRBD1. CDR1 and CDR2 (germline): MDHEN, SYDVKM. The J segment lost 2 bases and the V segment lost 6 bases, leaving 8 bases of the junction unmatched. The CDR3 has 15 amino acids. The CDR3 DNA follows: TGTGCCAGCAGATCAGGGGGCCCAGCAAACTATGGCTACACCTTC. It is translated as CASRSGGPANYGYTF.

This clone was observed a single time. The chain carries TRBV5-1 and TRBJ1-3, with D perhaps TRBD1 (5 bases). This CDR3 is 16 amino acids long. Germline V lookup: CDR1 SGHRS, CDR2 YFSETQ. V lost 0 bases and J 3 bases, leaving 13 bases between the germline ends. The CDR3 region has the DNA TGCGCCAGCAGCTTGGCCACAGGAAAGGATGGAAACACCATATATTTT. Translation: CASSLATGKDGNTIYF.

The chain couples TRBV9 to TRBJ1-3, with D perhaps matching TRBD1 (6 bases). The germline V gene encodes CDR1 SGDLS and CDR2 YYNGEE. Trimming cost V 3 bases and J 0 bases, with 13 bases left between them. This CDR3 comprises 16 residues. The CDR3 is CASSAETGASGNTIYF. Here the CDR3 DNA reads TGTGCCAGCAGCGCCGAGACAGGTGCCTCTGGAAACACCATATATTTT.

The chain carries TRBV9 and TRBJ1-2; D unresolved. Germline loops: CDR1 SGDLS, CDR2 YYNGEE. Deletions cut 3 bases from V and 0 bases from J, with 6 bases between. CDR3 size: 13 residues. CDR3 loop: CASSAGSNYGYTF. CDR3 in DNA: TGTGCCAGCAGCGCTGGGTCTAACTATGGCTACACCTTC.

This clone was observed a single time. One end of the junction fails to match germline, which may point to a read error. V and J are TRBV2 and TRBJ2-7; D unclear. Germline CDR1 reads SNHLY; CDR2 reads FYNNEI. The CDR3 runs to 13 residues. The CDR3 bases are TGTGCCAGCCGACCGTTCTCCACTCCTCTCGCGAACTTC. The encoded protein is CASRPFSTPLANF.

This clone was seen more than once but under ten times. The chain joins TRBV6-1 to TRBJ2-1; TRBD2 matches 11 bases. CDR3 size: 11 residues. The ends lost 5 bases at V and 15 bases at J; junction bases unmatched: 3. Per germline, CDR1 MNHNS and CDR2 SASEGT. CDR3 in DNA: TGTGCCAGCAGTTTGACTAGCGGGGCGTTCTTC. This encodes CASSLTSGAFF.

The CDR3 sequence is CASSPGPTYEQYF. The CDR3 DNA follows: TGTGCCAGCAGCCCTGGACCCACATACGAGCAGTACTTC. This chain uses TRBV5-6 with TRBJ2-7; D gene ambiguous. V lost 4 bases to trimming and J lost 4 bases, with 12 bases between them. The germline V gene has CDR1 SGHDT and CDR2 YYEEEE. There are 13 residues in the CDR3. Full variable domain (rest looked up from reference TRBV5-6 and TRBJ2-7): DAGVTQSPTHLIKTRGQQVTLRCSPKSGHDTVSWYQQALGQGPQFIFQYYEEEERQRGNFPDRFSGHQFPNYSSELNVNALLLGDSALYLCASSPGPTYEQYFGPGTRLTVT.

V usage is TRBV20-1 and J usage is TRBJ2-4; TRBD2 agrees at 7 bases. CDR1 is DFQATT and CDR2 is SNEGSKA in the germline V gene (reference sequence). Trimming removed 6 bases from V and 9 bases from J; junction bases left unmatched: 5. The CDR3 contains 11 residues. CDR3 amino acids: CSAIWGGIQYF. For the CDR3, the DNA is TGCAGTGCCATTTGGGGGGGCATTCAGTACTTC.

This clone was seen a handful of times. J is TRBJ1-5 and V is TRBV6-6; D remains unclear. The germline CDR1 and CDR2 sequences are MNHNY and SVGAGI (reference sequence). The CDR3 is 10 residues long. V lost 8 bases, J lost 13 bases, and 12 bases lay in between. This CDR3 is CASGPAEQHF. In nucleotides, the CDR3 is TGTGCCAGCGGCCCAGCCGAACAGCATTTT.

CDR3 DNA sequence: TGTGCCAGCAGCTTAGCGGGGGAAACCTACTACAATGAGCAGTTCTTC. It yields the protein CASSLAGETYYNEQFF. The chain has TRBV13 and TRBJ2-1, with D perhaps TRBD2 (6 bases). CDR1 is PRHDT, CDR2 FYEKMQ, per germline (reference sequence). V was cut by 1 base and J by 3 bases, with 13 bases left in between. The CDR3 is 16 amino acids. Supplemented by reference TRBV13 and TRBJ2-1, the full variable domain reads AAGVIQSPRHLIKEKRETATLKCYPIPRHDTVYWYQQGPGQDPQFLISFYEKMQSDKGSIPDRFSAQQFSDYHSELNMSSLELGDSALYFCASSLAGETYYNEQFFGPGTRLTVL.

The chain combines TRBV4-2 with TRBJ1-2, with D possibly TRBD1 on 6 matching bases. The CDR3 has 15 residues. Per the germline V gene, CDR1 is LGHNA and CDR2 is YNFKEQ. V was clipped by 1 base and J by 7 bases, with 16 bases between them. The CDR3 protein is CASSQGDRDKGGYTF. As DNA, the CDR3 is TGTGCCAGCAGCCAAGGGGACCGGGACAAGGGTGGCTACACCTTC.

This clone was counted a single time. The CDR3 reads CASTPPGQPAYGYTF. CDR3 nucleotides: TGTGCCAGCACCCCCCCCGGACAGCCAGCCTATGGCTACACCTTC. The rearrangement links TRBV28 to TRBJ1-2; D might be TRBD1 (6 bases). V was cut by 7 bases and J by 4 bases, with 19 bases left in between. The CDR3 totals 15 residues. Per the germline V gene, CDR1 is MDHEN and CDR2 is SYDVKM.